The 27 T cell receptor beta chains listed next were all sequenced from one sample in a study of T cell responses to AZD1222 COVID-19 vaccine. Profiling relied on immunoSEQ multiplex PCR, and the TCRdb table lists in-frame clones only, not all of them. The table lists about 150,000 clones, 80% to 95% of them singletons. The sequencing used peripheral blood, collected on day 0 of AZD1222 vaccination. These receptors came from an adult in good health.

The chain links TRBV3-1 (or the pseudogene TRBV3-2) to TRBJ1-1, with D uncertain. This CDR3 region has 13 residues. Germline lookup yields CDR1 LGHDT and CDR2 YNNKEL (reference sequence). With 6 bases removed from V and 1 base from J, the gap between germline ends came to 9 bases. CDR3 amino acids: CASRGAANTEAFF. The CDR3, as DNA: TGTGCCAGCAGAGGAGCGGCGAACACTGAAGCTTTCTTT.

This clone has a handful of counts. The CDR3 here is CATETGSIPYEQYF. The CDR3 nucleotides are TGTGCCACCGAGACAGGGAGCATTCCCTACGAGCAGTACTTC. The chain uses TRBV2 and TRBJ2-7; TRBD1 matches 7 bases. The V and J ends lost 10 bases and 2 bases, in that order; junction bases with no gene match: 11. The CDR3 loop spans 14 amino acids. CDR1 and CDR2 from the germline V gene are SNHLY and FYNNEI.

The CDR3 DNA reads TGTGCCAGCAGTGAAGAGAGGTTGTTCAGCTCCTACGAGCAGTACTTC. This codes for CASSEERLFSSYEQYF. The genes are TRBV2 and TRBJ2-7; D uncertain. The length of the CDR3 is 16 residues. Germline V gene sequence: CDR1 SNHLY, CDR2 FYNNEI. V lost 1 base, J lost 0 bases, and 13 bases lay in between.

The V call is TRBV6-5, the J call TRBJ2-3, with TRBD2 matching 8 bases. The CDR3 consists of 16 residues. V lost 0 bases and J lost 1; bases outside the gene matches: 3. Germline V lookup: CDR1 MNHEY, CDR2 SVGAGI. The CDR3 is CASSYSDSGGTDTQYF. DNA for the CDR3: TGTGCCAGCAGTTACTCGGATAGCGGGGGCACAGATACGCAGTATTTT.

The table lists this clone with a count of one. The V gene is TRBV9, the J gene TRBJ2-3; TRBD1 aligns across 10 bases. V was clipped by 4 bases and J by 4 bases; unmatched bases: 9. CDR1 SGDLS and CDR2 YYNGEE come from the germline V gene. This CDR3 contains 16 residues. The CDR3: CASSPTDRGHADTQYF. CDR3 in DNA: TGTGCCAGCAGCCCCACCGACAGGGGGCACGCAGATACGCAGTATTTT.

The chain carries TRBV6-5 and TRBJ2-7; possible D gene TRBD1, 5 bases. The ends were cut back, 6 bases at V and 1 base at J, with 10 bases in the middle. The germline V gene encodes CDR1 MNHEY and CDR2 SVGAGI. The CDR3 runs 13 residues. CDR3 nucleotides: TGTGCCAGCAGACCCACAGGTTCCTACGAGCAGTACTTC. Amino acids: CASRPTGSYEQYF.

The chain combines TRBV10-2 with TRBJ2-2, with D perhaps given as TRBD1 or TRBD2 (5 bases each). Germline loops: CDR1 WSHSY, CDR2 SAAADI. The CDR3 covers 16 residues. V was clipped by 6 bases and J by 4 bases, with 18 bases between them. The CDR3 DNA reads TGCGCCAGCAGGAATAAGGGACGGACCATCACCGGGGAGCTGTTTTTT. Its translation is CASRNKGRTITGELFF.

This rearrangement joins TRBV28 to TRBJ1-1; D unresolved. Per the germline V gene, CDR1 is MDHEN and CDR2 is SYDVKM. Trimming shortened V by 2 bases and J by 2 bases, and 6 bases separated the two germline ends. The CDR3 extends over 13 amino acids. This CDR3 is CASSLKGNTEAFF. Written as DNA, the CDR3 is TGTGCCAGCAGTTTAAAAGGCAACACTGAAGCTTTCTTT.

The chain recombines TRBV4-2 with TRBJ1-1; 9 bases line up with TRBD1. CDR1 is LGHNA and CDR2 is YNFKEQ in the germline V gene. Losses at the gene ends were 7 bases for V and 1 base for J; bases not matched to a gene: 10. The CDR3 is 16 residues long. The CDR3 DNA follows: TGTGCCAGCAATCTTACAGGGGGCAGGGGGAACACTGAAGCTTTCTTT. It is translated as CASNLTGGRGNTEAFF.

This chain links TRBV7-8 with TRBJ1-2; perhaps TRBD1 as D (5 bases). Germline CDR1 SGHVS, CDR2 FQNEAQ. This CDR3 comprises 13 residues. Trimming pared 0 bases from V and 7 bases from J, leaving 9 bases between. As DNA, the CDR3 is TGTGCCAGCAGCTTAGCGGGGGTCGGTGGCTACACCTTC. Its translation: CASSLAGVGGYTF.

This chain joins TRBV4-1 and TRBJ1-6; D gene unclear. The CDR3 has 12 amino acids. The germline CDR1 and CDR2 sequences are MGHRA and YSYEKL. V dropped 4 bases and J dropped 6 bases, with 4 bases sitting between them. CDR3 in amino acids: CASSRVNSPLHF. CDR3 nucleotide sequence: TGCGCCAGCAGCCGAGTTAATTCACCCCTCCACTTT.

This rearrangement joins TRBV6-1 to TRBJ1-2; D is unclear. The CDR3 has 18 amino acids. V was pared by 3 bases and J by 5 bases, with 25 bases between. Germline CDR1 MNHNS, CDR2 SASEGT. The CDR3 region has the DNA TGTGCCAGCAGTGATTATTCTATGCGGGGAAAATTGTGGTATGGCTACACCTTC. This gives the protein CASSDYSMRGKLWYGYTF.

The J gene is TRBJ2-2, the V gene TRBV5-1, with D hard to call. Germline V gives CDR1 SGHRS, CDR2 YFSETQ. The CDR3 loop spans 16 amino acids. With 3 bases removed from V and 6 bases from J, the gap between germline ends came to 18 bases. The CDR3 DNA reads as TGCGCCAGCAGCTCCTCTTCCCCGGTCTCCTCCGGGGAGCTGTTTTTT. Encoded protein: CASSSSSPVSSGELFF.

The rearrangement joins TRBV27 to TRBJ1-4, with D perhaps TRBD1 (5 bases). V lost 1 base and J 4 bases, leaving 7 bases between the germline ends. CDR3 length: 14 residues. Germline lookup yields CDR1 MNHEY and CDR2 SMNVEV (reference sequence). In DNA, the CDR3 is TGTGCCAGCAGTTTATGGGGACTTAATGAAAAACTGTTTTTT. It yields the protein CASSLWGLNEKLFF. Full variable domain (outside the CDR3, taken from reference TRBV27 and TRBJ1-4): EAQVTQNPRYLITVTGKKLTVTCSQNMNHEYMSWYRQDPGLGLRQIYYSMNVEVTDKGDVPEGYKVSRKEKRNFPLILESPSPNQTSLYFCASSLWGLNEKLFFGSGTQLSVL.

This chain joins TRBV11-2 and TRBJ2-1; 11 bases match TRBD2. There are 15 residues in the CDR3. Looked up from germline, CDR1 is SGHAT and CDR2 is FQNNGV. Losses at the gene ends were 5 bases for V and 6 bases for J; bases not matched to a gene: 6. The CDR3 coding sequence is TGTGCCAGCAGCGGTAGCGGGGGGGCTACCAATGAGCAGTTCTTC. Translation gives CASSGSGGATNEQFF. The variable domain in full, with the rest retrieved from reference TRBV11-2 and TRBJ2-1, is EAGVAQSPRYKIIEKRQSVAFWCNPISGHATLYWYQQILGQGPKLLIQFQNNGVVDDSQLPKDRFSAERLKGVDSTLKIQPAKLEDSAVYLCASSGSGGATNEQFFGPGTRLTVL.

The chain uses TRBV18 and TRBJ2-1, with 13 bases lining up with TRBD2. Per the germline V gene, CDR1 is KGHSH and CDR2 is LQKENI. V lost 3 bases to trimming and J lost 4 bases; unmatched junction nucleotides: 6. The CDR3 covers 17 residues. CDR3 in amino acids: CASSPGLAGKVYNEQFF. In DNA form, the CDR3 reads TGTGCCAGCTCACCGGGACTAGCGGGGAAGGTTTACAATGAGCAGTTCTTC.

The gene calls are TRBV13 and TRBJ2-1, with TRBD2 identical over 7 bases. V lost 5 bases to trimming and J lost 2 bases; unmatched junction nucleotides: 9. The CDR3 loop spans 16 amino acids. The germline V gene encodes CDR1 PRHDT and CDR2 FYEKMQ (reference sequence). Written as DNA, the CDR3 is TGTGCCAGCAGCCTCCCAACTAGCGCCGCCTACAATGAGCAGTTCTTC. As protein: CASSLPTSAAYNEQFF.

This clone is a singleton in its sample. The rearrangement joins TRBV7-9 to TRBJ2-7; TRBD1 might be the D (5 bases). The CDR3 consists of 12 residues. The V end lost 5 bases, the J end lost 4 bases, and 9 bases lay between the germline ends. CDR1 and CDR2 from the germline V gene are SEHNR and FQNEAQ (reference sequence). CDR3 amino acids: CASSARVYEQYF. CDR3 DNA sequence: TGTGCCAGCAGCGCCAGGGTTTACGAGCAGTACTTC.

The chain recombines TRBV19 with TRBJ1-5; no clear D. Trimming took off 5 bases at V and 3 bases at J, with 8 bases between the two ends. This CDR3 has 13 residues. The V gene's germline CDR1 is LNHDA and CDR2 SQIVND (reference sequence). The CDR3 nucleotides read TGTGCCAGTAGTTCGGGTCACAATCAGCCCCAGCATTTT. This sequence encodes CASSSGHNQPQHF.

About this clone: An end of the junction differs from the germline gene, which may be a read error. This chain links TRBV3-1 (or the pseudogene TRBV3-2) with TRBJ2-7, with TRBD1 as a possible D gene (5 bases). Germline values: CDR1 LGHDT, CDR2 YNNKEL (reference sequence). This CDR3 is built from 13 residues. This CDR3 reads CASRQVGANEQYF. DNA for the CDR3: TGTGCCAGCAGACAAGTAGGGGCAAACGAGCAGTACTTC.

The CDR3 region is CASSQSYYEQAGDTGQYF. Here the CDR3 DNA reads TGTGCCAGCAGCCAAAGTTATTATGAACAGGCTGGGGATACGGGGCAGTACTTC. J is TRBJ2-7 and V is TRBV3-1 (or the pseudogene TRBV3-2); possibly TRBD1 for D (5 bases). The CDR3 has 18 amino acids. V was pared by 2 bases and J by 9 bases, with 29 bases between. CDR1 is LGHDT, CDR2 YNNKEL, per germline (reference sequence).

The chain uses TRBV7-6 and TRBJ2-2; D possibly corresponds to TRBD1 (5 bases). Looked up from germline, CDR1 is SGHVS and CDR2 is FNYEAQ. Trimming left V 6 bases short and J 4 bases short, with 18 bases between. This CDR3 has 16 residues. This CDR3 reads CASRHREQVGTGELFF. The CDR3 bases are TGTGCCAGCAGGCACCGAGAACAGGTCGGCACCGGGGAGCTGTTTTTT.

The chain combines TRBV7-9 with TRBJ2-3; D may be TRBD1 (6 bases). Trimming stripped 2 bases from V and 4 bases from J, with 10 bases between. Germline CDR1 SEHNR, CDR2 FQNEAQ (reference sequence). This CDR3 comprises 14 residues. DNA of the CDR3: TGTGCCAGCAGCTTACAGGGGAGCCCAGATACGCAGTATTTT. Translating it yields CASSLQGSPDTQYF.

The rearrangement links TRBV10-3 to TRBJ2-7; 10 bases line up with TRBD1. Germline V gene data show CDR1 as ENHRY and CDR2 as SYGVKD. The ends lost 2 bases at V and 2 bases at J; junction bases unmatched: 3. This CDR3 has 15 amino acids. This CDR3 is CAISEGTGVPYEQYF. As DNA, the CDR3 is TGTGCCATCAGTGAGGGGACAGGGGTTCCCTACGAGCAGTACTTC.

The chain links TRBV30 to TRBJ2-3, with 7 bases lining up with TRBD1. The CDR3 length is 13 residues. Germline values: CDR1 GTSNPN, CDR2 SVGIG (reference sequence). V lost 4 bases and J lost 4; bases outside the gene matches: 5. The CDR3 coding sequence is TGTGCCTGGAAGAACAGGGGTCCAGATACGCAGTATTTT. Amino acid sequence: CAWKNRGPDTQYF.

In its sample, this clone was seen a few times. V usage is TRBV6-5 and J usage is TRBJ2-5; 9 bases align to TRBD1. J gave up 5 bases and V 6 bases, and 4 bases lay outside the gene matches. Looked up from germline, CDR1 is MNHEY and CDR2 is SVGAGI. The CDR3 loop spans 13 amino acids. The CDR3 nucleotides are TGTGCCAGCAGCCCAGGGACAGGGGAGACCCAGTACTTC. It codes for CASSPGTGETQYF.

The CDR3 region is CASSHTLNAYNEQFF. Here the CDR3 DNA reads TGTGCCAGCAGCCACACATTGAACGCCTACAATGAGCAGTTCTTC. The V gene is TRBV11-2, the J gene TRBJ2-1, with D unclear. The CDR3 length is 15 residues. Germline V gene data show CDR1 as SGHAT and CDR2 as FQNNGV. Trimming removed 5 bases from V and 2 bases from J, with 13 bases in between.